The 25 T cell receptor beta chains below were found in one sample sequenced in a study of response to subunit inactivated influenza vaccine. TCRdb re-analysed the RT-PCR reads in MiXCR, keeping a single row per CDR3 protein. This table has 500,000 to 600,000 distinct CDR3 sequences, approximately 15% appearing once. The sample in question was CD4+ T cells sorted from PBMCs, obtained less than 25 months after vaccination. These receptors were obtained from a man aged 45-69 years who received an inactivated influenza vaccine.

There are many counts of this clonotype. The chain recombines TRBV7-8 with TRBJ2-7; TRBD1 aligns across 9 bases. CDR1 and CDR2 (germline): SGHVS, FQNEAQ. Trimming at V came to 1 base and at J to 3 bases, leaving 10 bases not matched to a gene. The CDR3 contains 17 residues. The CDR3 DNA reads as TGTGCCAGCAGCTTAGGATGGGGGGGGACAGGGATCTACGAGCAGTACTTC. Protein product: CASSLGWGGTGIYEQYF. The variable domain in full, with the rest retrieved from reference TRBV7-8 and TRBJ2-7, is GAGVSQSPRYKVAKRGQDVALRCDPISGHVSLFWYQQALGQGPEFLTYFQNEAQLDKSGLPSDRFFAERPEGSVSTLKIQRTQQEDSAVYLCASSLGWGGTGIYEQYFGPGTRLTVT.

This clonotype was observed a handful of times. This chain links TRBV3-1 with TRBJ2-1, with 11 bases identical to TRBD2. The CDR3 loop spans 15 amino acids. Germline lookup yields CDR1 LGHDT and CDR2 YNNKEL (reference sequence). Trimming at V came to 4 bases and at J to 8 bases, leaving 7 bases not matched to a gene. CDR3 sequence reads: CASSPSGTSGDEQFF. The CDR3 region has the DNA TGTGCCAGCAGCCCATCCGGGACTAGCGGCGATGAGCAGTTCTTC.

This clonotype has more than one count but fewer than ten. This chain joins TRBV7-9 and TRBJ1-1, with D possibly matching TRBD1 (5 bases). Between the trimmed V and J ends, which lost 1 base and 0 bases, there was a span of 15 bases. The CDR3 sequence is 17 residues long. CDR1 and CDR2 (germline): SEHNR, FQNEAQ (reference sequence). CDR3 protein: CASSLGTTIIMNTEAFF. The CDR3 region has the DNA TGTGCCAGCAGCTTAGGGACAACGATTATCATGAACACTGAAGCTTTCTTT.

This rearrangement joins TRBV5-4 to TRBJ2-7, with D possibly being TRBD2 (6 bases). V was cut by 2 bases and J by 3 bases, with 18 bases left in between. The CDR3 is made up of 16 amino acids. Germline lookup yields CDR1 SGHNT and CDR2 YYREEE (reference sequence). The CDR3 DNA reads TGTGCCAGCAGCTTAACTGGGACTCCACGATACTACGAGCAGTACTTC. Protein sequence: CASSLTGTPRYYEQYF.

This clonotype was picked up many times. The chain recombines TRBV6-2 or TRBV6-3 with TRBJ2-7, with a tentative D call TRBD1 (6 bases). The CDR3 contains 14 residues. The V gene lost 5 bases and the J gene lost 5 bases, with 16 bases spanning the gap. Per germline, CDR1 MNHEY and CDR2 SVGEGT. Here the CDR3 DNA reads TGTGCCAGCAGTCTTCAACAGGGTGTCCACGAGCAGTACTTC. Translating it yields CASSLQQGVHEQYF.

This clonotype came up many times. This sequence joins TRBV6-1 and TRBJ1-6; 7 nucleotides align to TRBD1. This CDR3 is 15 amino acids long. J was trimmed by 8 bases and V by 1 base; bases with no gene match: 5. Looked up from germline, CDR1 is MNHNS and CDR2 is SASEGT. The CDR3 loop reads CASSEGQGVYSPLHF. The CDR3 DNA sequence: TGTGCCAGCAGTGAAGGACAGGGTGTTTATTCACCCCTCCACTTT.

This clonotype was found a few times. V usage is TRBV21-1 and J usage is TRBJ2-3. TRBV21-1 is an annotated pseudogene. CDR3 length: 15 residues. In DNA form, the CDR3 reads TGTGCCTCCGGCGTGGGTAGCTCATGCACAGATACGCAGTATTTT. It yields the protein CASGVGSSCTDTQYF.

This clonotype was found a few times. The rearrangement uses TRBV5-6 and TRBJ1-1, with a tentative D call TRBD1 (5 bases). Germline V gene sequence: CDR1 SGHDT, CDR2 YYEEEE. The CDR3 sequence is 14 residues long. V lost 0 bases and J lost 5, with 11 bases in between. The CDR3 loop is CASSLDFRQTEAFF. In DNA form, the CDR3 reads TGTGCCAGCAGCTTGGACTTCCGACAGACTGAAGCTTTCTTT.

The chain is built from TRBV20-1 and TRBJ2-4; 11 bases are a match to TRBD2. Germline V CDR1 and CDR2: DFQATT, SNEGSKA (reference sequence). The CDR3 length is 16 residues. The junction had 8 bases not matched to a gene; V was cut back by 3 bases and J by 4 bases. The CDR3 DNA is TGCAGTGCTAGTGCTAGCGGGGGGCCAAGTAAAAACATTCAGTACTTC. Translated: CSASASGGPSKNIQYF.

The CDR3 sequence: CASSVALAGNTGELFF. CDR3 sequence (DNA): TGTGCCAGCAGCGTAGCTTTGGCAGGAAACACCGGGGAGCTGTTTTTT. The gene calls are TRBV9 and TRBJ2-2; D gene uncertain. CDR3 length: 16 residues. CDR1 and CDR2 from the germline V gene are SGDLS and YYNGEE. Trimming stripped 0 bases from V and 2 bases from J, with 11 bases between.

This clonotype was seen more than once but under ten times. The chain uses TRBV4-3 and TRBJ1-1; D gene unclear. V was cut by 0 bases and J by 0 bases, with 5 bases left in between. CDR1 LGHNA and CDR2 YSLEER come from the germline V gene. The CDR3 is 14 amino acids. The CDR3 reads CASSQDSMNTEAFF. The CDR3 DNA is TGCGCCAGCAGCCAAGATTCTATGAACACTGAAGCTTTCTTT.

V and J are TRBV20-1 and TRBJ2-7; TRBD2 agrees at 7 bases. Germline V lookup: CDR1 DFQATT, CDR2 SNEGSKA (reference sequence). This CDR3 is 14 amino acids long. Trimming cost V 6 bases and J 6 bases; bases outside gene matches: 14. The CDR3 nucleotides are TGCAGTGCCGTTCTTAGCGGGTGGTACTCCGAGCAGTACTTC. It translates to CSAVLSGWYSEQYF.

The chain couples TRBV12-3 or TRBV12-4 to TRBJ2-1, with 11 bases aligning to TRBD1. The CDR3 has 14 residues. The V segment lost 7 bases and the J segment 6 bases; nucleotides outside the gene matches: 5. The CDR3 DNA follows: TGTGCCAGCACCGGACAGGGGGCTCGCAATGAGCAGTTCTTC. Protein product: CASTGQGARNEQFF.

The chain couples TRBV20-1 to TRBJ2-2; 8 bases match TRBD1. Trimming at V came to 7 bases and at J to 4 bases, leaving 8 bases not matched to a gene. From germline, CDR1 is DFQATT and CDR2 SNEGSKA (reference sequence). CDR3 size: 14 residues. The CDR3 region has the DNA TGCAGTGTACTCCCCAGGGGGCTCACCGGGGAGCTGTTTTTT. Translation gives CSVLPRGLTGELFF.

The chain combines TRBV28 with TRBJ2-3; D gene ambiguous. Germline V gene sequence: CDR1 MDHEN, CDR2 SYDVKM. The CDR3 length is 11 residues. V lost 4 bases and J 7 bases, leaving 6 bases between the germline ends. CDR3 coding DNA: TGTGCCAGCAGTTGGAGTAATACGCAGTATTTT. It encodes CASSWSNTQYF.

The chain has TRBV10-3 and TRBJ2-5, with D maybe TRBD2 (6 bases). There are 13 residues in the CDR3. In germline, CDR1 is ENHRY, CDR2 SYGVKD. The V end was cut by 7 bases, the J end by 5 bases, with 14 bases between. CDR3 sequence (DNA): TGTGCCATCAAGGAGGGTCGGGACGAGACCCAGTACTTC. It is translated as CAIKEGRDETQYF.

The J gene is TRBJ2-7, the V gene TRBV19; D perhaps matches TRBD1 (6 bases). V lost 5 bases to trimming and J lost 0 bases, with 14 bases between them. Germline V CDR1 and CDR2: LNHDA, SQIVND (reference sequence). This CDR3 has 15 residues. The CDR3 sequence: CASSVLQGFSYEQYF. CDR3 DNA sequence: TGTGCCAGTAGTGTCCTACAGGGATTCTCCTACGAGCAGTACTTC.

This clonotype appeared a few times. The chain joins TRBV4-2 to TRBJ2-5; 7 bases line up with TRBD1. J gave up 1 base and V 4 bases, and 3 bases lay outside the gene matches. CDR3 length equals 14 residues. Looked up from germline, CDR1 is LGHNA and CDR2 is YNFKEQ. CDR3 amino acids: CASSRDSRQETQYF. CDR3 in DNA: TGTGCCAGCAGCCGGGACAGTCGCCAAGAGACCCAGTACTTC.

This clonotype has more than one count but fewer than ten. V usage is TRBV29-1 and J usage is TRBJ2-7, with no clear D. This CDR3 comprises 13 residues. In germline, CDR1 is SQVTM, CDR2 ANQGSEA. Trimming stripped 3 bases from V and 5 bases from J, with 14 bases between. The CDR3 sequence: CSVEWATNHEQYF. The CDR3 coding sequence is TGCAGCGTTGAGTGGGCCACGAACCACGAGCAGTACTTC.

J is TRBJ2-1 and V is TRBV6-2 or TRBV6-3, with D perhaps matching TRBD1 (6 bases). The CDR3 consists of 14 residues. The V end was cut by 0 bases, the J end by 7 bases, with 10 bases between. Germline V CDR1 and CDR2: MNHEY, SVGEGT. CDR3 nucleotides: TGTGCCAGCAGTTACTCTACAGGGTGGAATGAGCAGTTCTTC. Its translation: CASSYSTGWNEQFF.

This clonotype was picked up a small number of times. The chain uses TRBV28 and TRBJ1-4; a weak D match, TRBD1 (6 bases). V was pared by 7 bases and J by 0 bases, with 9 bases between. Germline CDR1 MDHEN, CDR2 SYDVKM. This CDR3 is 14 amino acids long. The CDR3 spells CASNQGTTNEKLFF. The CDR3 DNA reads TGTGCCAGCAACCAGGGGACAACTAATGAAAAACTGTTTTTT.

This clonotype was observed a few times. CDR3 nucleotides: TGCAGTGCTAGACAGGACAGGAGGAACACCGGGGAGCTGTTTTTT. Translating it yields CSARQDRRNTGELFF. This chain connects TRBV20-1 to TRBJ2-2; 7 bases map to TRBD1. V lost 2 bases to trimming and J lost 1 base; unmatched junction nucleotides: 4. This CDR3 is 15 amino acids long. Germline V lookup: CDR1 DFQATT, CDR2 SNEGSKA (reference sequence).

This chain joins TRBV10-3 and TRBJ2-3; TRBD2 might be the D (6 bases). Per the germline V gene, CDR1 is ENHRY and CDR2 is SYGVKD. The CDR3 runs to 16 residues. V was clipped by 4 bases and J by 5 bases, with 19 bases between them. The CDR3 sequence: CAISAGLANKLDTQYF. The DNA of the CDR3 is TGTGCCATCAGTGCGGGTCTAGCGAATAAGTTAGATACGCAGTATTTT.

The chain combines TRBV5-6 with TRBJ2-1; TRBD2 agrees at 8 bases. V shed 6 bases, J shed 6 bases, and the junction held 8 bases outside the gene matches. The CDR3 contains 14 residues. CDR1 is SGHDT, CDR2 YYEEEE, per germline. The DNA for the CDR3 is TGTGCCAGCACTAGCGGGCTAGAGGTCAATGAGCAGTTCTTC. Translation gives CASTSGLEVNEQFF.

V and J are TRBV7-9 and TRBJ1-6; 7 bases align to TRBD1. This CDR3 has 17 amino acids. Trimming at V came to 1 base and at J to 5 bases, leaving 8 bases not matched to a gene. Germline V CDR1 and CDR2: SEHNR, FQNEAQ (reference sequence). CDR3 sequence reads: CASSLGAGGPNNSPLHF. DNA for the CDR3: TGTGCCAGCAGCTTAGGGGCAGGGGGGCCCAATAATTCACCCCTCCACTTT.